These T cell receptor beta chains were read from a single sample in a study of cytomegalovirus exposure and HLA in healthy donors. Using immunoSEQ multiplex PCR, the repertoire was profiled, and TCRdb retains in-frame clones only, with some absent. Of about 97,000 clones listed, 75% to 85% are singletons. Sequencing was performed on PBMCs. Receptors were obtained from a male donor in good health and CMV-seropositive. Both conserved end residues are part of each CDR3. D genes are given only for firm matches. Part of the rows lack a size; the others show once, few, many or a class for expanded clones.

abundance	d_gene	v_gene	j_gene	CDR3aa	CDR3nt
.	TRBD1	TRBV5-1	TRBJ1-1	CASSPDRATEAFF	TGCGCCAGCAGCCCGGACAGGGCAACTGAAGCTTTCTTT
.	.	TRBV30	TRBJ1-2	CAWSVNRVYGYTF	TGTGCCTGGAGTGTTAACAGGGTCTATGGCTACACCTTC
few	.	TRBV2	TRBJ2-1	CASRRNEQFF	TGTGCCAGCAGGAGAAATGAGCAGTTCTTC
.	TRBD2	TRBV7-9	TRBJ2-5	CASSLLAGDETQYF	TGTGCCAGCAGCTTACTAGCGGGGGATGAGACCCAGTACTTC
.	.	TRBV30	TRBJ1-1	CAWSVLRTRGTEAFF	TGTGCCTGGAGTGTATTGCGTACCCGGGGTACTGAAGCTTTCTTT
.	TRBD2	TRBV2	TRBJ2-5	CASSFGLGWETQYF	TGTGCCAGCAGTTTTGGACTAGGGTGGGAGACCCAGTACTTC
.	.	TRBV6-5	TRBJ1-1	CASSYDPPGNTEAFF	TGTGCCAGCAGTTACGACCCCCCGGGGAACACTGAAGCTTTCTTT
.	TRBD1	TRBV30	TRBJ1-1	CAWSGDRGLYTEAFF	TGTGCCTGGAGTGGGGACAGGGGGCTGTACACTGAAGCTTTCTTT
.	.	TRBV10-1	TRBJ2-7	CASSERNRLTSYEQYF	TGCGCCAGCAGTGAGAGGAACAGGTTGACCTCCTACGAGCAGTACTTC
.	.	TRBV30	TRBJ1-5	CAWSGAGNQPQHF	TGTGCCTGGAGTGGGGCAGGGAATCAGCCCCAGCATTTT
.	TRBD2	TRBV19	TRBJ2-1	CASSIRSGGSNEQFF	TGTGCCAGTAGTATAAGAAGCGGGGGTTCCAATGAGCAGTTCTTC
.	TRBD2	TRBV4-1	TRBJ2-1	CASSQLASSGAHNEQFF	TGCGCCAGCAGCCAACTCGCATCTAGCGGGGCCCACAATGAGCAGTTCTTC
.	TRBD1	TRBV19	TRBJ1-4	CATRTGANEKLFF	TGTGCCACCCGGACAGGGGCTAATGAAAAACTGTTTTTT
.	.	TRBV27	TRBJ1-6	CASSFDSPGSPLHF	TGTGCCAGCAGTTTTGATTCCCCGGGATCACCCCTCCACTTT
.	TRBD1	TRBV5-6	TRBJ1-3	CASSTGTAGNTIYF	TGTGCCAGCAGCACCGGGACAGCTGGAAACACCATATATTTT
once	TRBD1	TRBV25-1	TRBJ2-7	CASSGGTESAYEQYF	TGTGCCAGCAGTGGGGGGACAGAGTCGGCCTACGAGCAGTACTTC
.	TRBD1	TRBV18	TRBJ2-7	CASSPYGTGYEQYF	TGTGCCAGCTCACCTTACGGGACAGGGTACGAGCAGTACTTC
.	.	TRBV25-1	TRBJ2-2	CASSEPPDRSTGELFF	TGTGCCAGCAGTGAACCGCCCGACAGATCCACCGGGGAGCTGTTTTTT
.	TRBD1	TRBV9	TRBJ1-4	CASSVAPDRGEKLFF	TGTGCCAGCAGCGTAGCGCCAGACAGGGGTGAAAAACTGTTTTTT
.	.	TRBV29-1	TRBJ1-2	CSVERQGAYGYTF	TGCAGCGTTGAGCGGCAGGGTGCCTATGGCTACACCTTC
.	TRBD2	TRBV4-1	TRBJ2-1	CASSQVYWLRLAGGNSYNEQFF	TGCGCCAGCAGCCAAGTTTACTGGCTGAGGCTAGCGGGGGGTAACTCTTACAATGAGCAGTTCTTC
.	.	TRBV4-3	TRBJ2-7	CASSQDRYKFRDTISYEQYF	TGCGCCAGCAGCCAAGATAGATATAAATTCCGGGACACAATCTCCTACGAGCAGTACTTC
.	.	TRBV18	TRBJ2-7	CASSPMGGPYEQYF	TGTGCCAGCTCACCAATGGGGGGACCCTACGAGCAGTACTTC
.	TRBD1	TRBV9	TRBJ1-2	CASSVGGGLNYGYTF	TGTGCCAGCAGCGTAGGAGGGGGCCTTAACTATGGCTACACCTTC
.	.	TRBV11-3	TRBJ2-1	CASSTPGRHEQFF	TGTGCCAGCAGCACGCCAGGGAGGCATGAGCAGTTCTTC
.	TRBD1	TRBV19	TRBJ1-1	CASSVRDRDIAFF	TGTGCCAGTAGTGTCCGGGACAGGGACATCGCTTTCTTT
few	TRBD2	TRBV30	TRBJ2-5	CAWSSWTSGGETQYF	TGTGCCTGGAGCAGTTGGACTAGCGGGGGGGAGACCCAGTACTTC
few	TRBD2	TRBV7-8	TRBJ2-5	CASSATSGGGLETQYF	TGTGCCAGCAGCGCAACTAGCGGGGGGGGTTTGGAGACCCAGTACTTC
.	.	TRBV7-8	TRBJ1-2	CASSFQQDLYGYTF	TGTGCCAGCAGCTTTCAACAGGATCTCTATGGCTACACCTTC